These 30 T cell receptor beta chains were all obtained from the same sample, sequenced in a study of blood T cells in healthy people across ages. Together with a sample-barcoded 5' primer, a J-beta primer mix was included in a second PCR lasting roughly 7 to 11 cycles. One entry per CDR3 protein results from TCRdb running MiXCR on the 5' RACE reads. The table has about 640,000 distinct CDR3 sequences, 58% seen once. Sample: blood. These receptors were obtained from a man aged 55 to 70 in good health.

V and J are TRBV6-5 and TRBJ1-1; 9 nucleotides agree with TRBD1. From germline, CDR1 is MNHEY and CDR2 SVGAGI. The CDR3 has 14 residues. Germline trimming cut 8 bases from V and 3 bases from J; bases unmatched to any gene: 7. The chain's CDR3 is CASGRGTGHTEAFF. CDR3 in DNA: TGTGCCAGCGGACGAGGGACAGGGCACACTGAAGCTTTCTTT.

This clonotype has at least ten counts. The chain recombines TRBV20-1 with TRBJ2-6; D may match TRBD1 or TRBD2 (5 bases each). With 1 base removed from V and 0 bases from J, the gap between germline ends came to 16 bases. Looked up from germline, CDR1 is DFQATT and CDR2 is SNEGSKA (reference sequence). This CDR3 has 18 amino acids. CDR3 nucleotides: TGCAGTGCTAGAGCGGATCAGGGACCAAGCTCTGGGGCCAACGTCCTGACTTTC. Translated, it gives CSARADQGPSSGANVLTF.

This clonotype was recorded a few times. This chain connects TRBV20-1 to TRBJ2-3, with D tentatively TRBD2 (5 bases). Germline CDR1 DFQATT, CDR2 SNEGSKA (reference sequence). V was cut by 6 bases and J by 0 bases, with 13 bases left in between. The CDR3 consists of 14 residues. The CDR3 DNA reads TGCAGTGCAAAGCGGACCTCTAGCACAGATACGCAGTATTTT. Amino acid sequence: CSAKRTSSTDTQYF.

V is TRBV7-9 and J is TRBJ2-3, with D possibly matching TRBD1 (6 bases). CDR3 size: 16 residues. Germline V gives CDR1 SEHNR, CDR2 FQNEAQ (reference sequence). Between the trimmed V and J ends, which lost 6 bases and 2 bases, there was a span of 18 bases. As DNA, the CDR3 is TGTGCCAGCAGTCCTACCGGCAGGGGTAACACAGATACGCAGTATTTT. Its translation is CASSPTGRGNTDTQYF.

In DNA, the CDR3 is TGCGCCAGCAGCTTGGGCGGGGACGGGAACTATGGCTACACCTTC. This sequence encodes CASSLGGDGNYGYTF. This chain links TRBV5-1 with TRBJ1-2, with a possible D match to TRBD1 (5 bases). This CDR3 is built from 15 residues. Trimming pared 0 bases from V and 2 bases from J, leaving 11 bases between. Germline V gives CDR1 SGHRS, CDR2 YFSETQ. Based on the CDR3 plus reference TRBV5-1 and TRBJ1-2, the full variable domain is KAGVTQTPRYLIKTRGQQVTLSCSPISGHRSVSWYQQTPGQGLQFLFEYFSETQRNKGNFPGRFSGRQFSNSRSEMNVSTLELGDSALYLCASSLGGDGNYGYTFGSGTRLTVV.

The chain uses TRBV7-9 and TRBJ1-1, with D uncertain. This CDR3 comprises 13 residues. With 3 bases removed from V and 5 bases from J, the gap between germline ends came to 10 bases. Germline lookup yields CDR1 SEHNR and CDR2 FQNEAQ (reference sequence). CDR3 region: CASSFGIETEAFF. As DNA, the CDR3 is TGTGCCAGCAGCTTTGGCATAGAGACTGAAGCTTTCTTT.

The CDR3 reads CASNRAHEQYF. Written as DNA, the CDR3 is TGTGCCAGCAATCGAGCCCACGAGCAGTACTTC. This sequence joins TRBV2 and TRBJ2-7, with D uncertain. V dropped 7 bases and J dropped 5 bases, with 9 bases sitting between them. In germline, CDR1 is SNHLY, CDR2 FYNNEI. The CDR3 is made up of 11 amino acids. Together with reference TRBV2 and TRBJ2-7, the CDR3 gives the full variable domain: EPEVTQTPSHQVTQMGQEVILRCVPISNHLYFYWYRQILGQKVEFLVSFYNNEISEKSEIFDDQFSVERPDGSNFTLKIRSTKLEDSAMYFCASNRAHEQYFGPGTRLTVT.

CDR3 bases: TGCGCCAGCAGCCAATTGACCAATCAGTACGAGCAGTACTTC. Protein: CASSQLTNQYEQYF. This sequence joins TRBV4-1 and TRBJ2-7; D ambiguous. CDR1 MGHRA and CDR2 YSYEKL come from the germline V gene. CDR3 length: 14 residues. The V end lost 2 bases, the J end lost 4 bases, and 12 bases lay between the germline ends.

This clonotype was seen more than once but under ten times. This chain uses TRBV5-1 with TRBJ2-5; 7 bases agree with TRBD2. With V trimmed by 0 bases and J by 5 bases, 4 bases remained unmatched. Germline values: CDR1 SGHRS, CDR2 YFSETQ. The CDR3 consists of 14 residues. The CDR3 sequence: CASSLDQRGETQYF. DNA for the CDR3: TGCGCCAGCAGCTTGGATCAGCGGGGCGAGACCCAGTACTTC.

CDR3 bases: TGTGCCAGCAGCCAAGATAGGGACCCTATCCCCACCTACGAGCAGTACTTC. Translated: CASSQDRDPIPTYEQYF. The chain has TRBV3-1 and TRBJ2-4; D could derive from TRBD1 or TRBD2 (5 bases each). The J call may be in error: the DNA end matches TRBJ2-7 better. From germline, CDR1 is LGHDT and CDR2 YNNKEL (reference sequence). The CDR3 length is 17 residues.

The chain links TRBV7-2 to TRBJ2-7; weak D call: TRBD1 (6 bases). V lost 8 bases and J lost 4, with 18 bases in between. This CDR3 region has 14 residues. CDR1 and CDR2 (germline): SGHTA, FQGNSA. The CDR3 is CASGASDSDYEQYF. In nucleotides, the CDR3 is TGTGCCAGCGGCGCCTCGGACAGTGATTACGAGCAGTACTTC.

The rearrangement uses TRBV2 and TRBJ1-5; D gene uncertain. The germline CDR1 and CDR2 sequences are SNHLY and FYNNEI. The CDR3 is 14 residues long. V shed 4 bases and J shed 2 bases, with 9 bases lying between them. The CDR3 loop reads CASSAGRGNQPQHF. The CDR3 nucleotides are TGTGCCAGCAGTGCCGGGAGGGGCAATCAGCCCCAGCATTTT. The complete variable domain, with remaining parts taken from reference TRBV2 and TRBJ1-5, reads EPEVTQTPSHQVTQMGQEVILRCVPISNHLYFYWYRQILGQKVEFLVSFYNNEISEKSEIFDDQFSVERPDGSNFTLKIRSTKLEDSAMYFCASSAGRGNQPQHFGDGTRLSIL.

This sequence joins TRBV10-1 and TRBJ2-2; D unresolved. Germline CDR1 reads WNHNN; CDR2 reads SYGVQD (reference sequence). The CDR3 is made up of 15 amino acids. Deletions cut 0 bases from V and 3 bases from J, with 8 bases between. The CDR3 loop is CASSESGRDTGELFF. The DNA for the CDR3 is TGCGCCAGCAGTGAGTCGGGCAGAGACACCGGGGAGCTGTTTTTT.

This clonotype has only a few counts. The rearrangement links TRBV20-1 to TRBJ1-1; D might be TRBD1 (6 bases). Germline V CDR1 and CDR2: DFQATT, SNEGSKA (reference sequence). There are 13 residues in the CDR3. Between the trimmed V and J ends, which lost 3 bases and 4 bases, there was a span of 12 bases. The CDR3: CSARRQAGTEAFF. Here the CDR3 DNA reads TGCAGTGCTAGGCGACAGGCGGGCACTGAAGCTTTCTTT.

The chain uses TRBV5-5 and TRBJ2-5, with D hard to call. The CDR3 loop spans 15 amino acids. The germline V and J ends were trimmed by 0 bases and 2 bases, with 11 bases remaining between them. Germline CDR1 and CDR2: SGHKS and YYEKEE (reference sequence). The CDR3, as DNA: TGTGCCAGCAGCTTGGTGGTGGCAGTTCAAGAGACCCAGTACTTC. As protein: CASSLVVAVQETQYF.

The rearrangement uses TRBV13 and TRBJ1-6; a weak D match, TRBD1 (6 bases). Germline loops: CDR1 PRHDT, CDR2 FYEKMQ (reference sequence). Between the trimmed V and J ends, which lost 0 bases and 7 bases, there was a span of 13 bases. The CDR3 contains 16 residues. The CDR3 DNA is TGTGCCAGCAGCTTAGGTCGGGGGCAAGGGAATTCACCCCTCCACTTT. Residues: CASSLGRGQGNSPLHF.

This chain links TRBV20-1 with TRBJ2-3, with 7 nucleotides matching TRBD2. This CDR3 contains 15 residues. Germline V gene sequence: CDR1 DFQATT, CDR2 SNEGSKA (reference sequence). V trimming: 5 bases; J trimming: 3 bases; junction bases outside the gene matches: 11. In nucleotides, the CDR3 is TGCAGTGCTCCCGATCCTAGCGGACCTACAGATACGCAGTATTTT. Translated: CSAPDPSGPTDTQYF.

The chain's CDR3 is CASSPSSGPTAGGYTF. The DNA for the CDR3 is TGTGCCAGCTCACCATCCTCGGGACCCACCGCAGGGGGCTACACCTTC. The J gene is TRBJ1-2, the V gene TRBV18, with a tentative D call TRBD1 (5 bases). V was pared by 2 bases and J by 8 bases, with 21 bases between. CDR1 KGHSH and CDR2 LQKENI come from the germline V gene. The CDR3 extends over 16 amino acids.

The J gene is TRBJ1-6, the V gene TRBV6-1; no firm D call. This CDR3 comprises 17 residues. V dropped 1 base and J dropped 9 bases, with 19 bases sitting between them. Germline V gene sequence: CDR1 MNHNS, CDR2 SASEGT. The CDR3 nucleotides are TGTGCCAGCAGTGAAGTTCACAATCGGCACAGTGGTTCACCCCTCCACTTT. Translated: CASSEVHNRHSGSPLHF.

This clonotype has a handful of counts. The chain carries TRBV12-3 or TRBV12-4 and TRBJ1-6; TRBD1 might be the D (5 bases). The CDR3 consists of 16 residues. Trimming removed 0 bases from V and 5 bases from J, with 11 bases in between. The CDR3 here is CASSLAQHRNNSPLHF. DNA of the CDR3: TGTGCCAGCAGTTTAGCGCAGCACAGGAATAATTCACCCCTCCACTTT.

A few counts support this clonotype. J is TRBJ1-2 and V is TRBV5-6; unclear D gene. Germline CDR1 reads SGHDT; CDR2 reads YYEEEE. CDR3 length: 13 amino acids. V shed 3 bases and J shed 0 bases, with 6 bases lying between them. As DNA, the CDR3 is TGTGCCAGCAGCTACCCAGCTAACTATGGCTACACCTTC. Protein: CASSYPANYGYTF.

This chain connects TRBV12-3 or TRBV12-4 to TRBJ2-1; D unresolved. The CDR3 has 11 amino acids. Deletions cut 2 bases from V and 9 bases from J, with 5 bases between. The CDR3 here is CASSLTPEQFF. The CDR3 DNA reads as TGTGCCAGCAGTTTAACACCTGAGCAGTTCTTC.

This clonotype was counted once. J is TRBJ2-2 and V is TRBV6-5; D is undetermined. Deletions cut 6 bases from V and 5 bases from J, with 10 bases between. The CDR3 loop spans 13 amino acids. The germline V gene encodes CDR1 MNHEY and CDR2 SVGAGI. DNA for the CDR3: TGTGCCAGCAGCTTCCGACAAACCGGGGAGCTGTTTTTT. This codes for CASSFRQTGELFF.

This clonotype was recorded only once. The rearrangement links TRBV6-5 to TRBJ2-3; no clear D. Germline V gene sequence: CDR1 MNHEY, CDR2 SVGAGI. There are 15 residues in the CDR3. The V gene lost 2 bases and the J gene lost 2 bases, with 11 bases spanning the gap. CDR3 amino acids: CASSYALGSTDTQYF. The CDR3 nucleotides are TGTGCCAGCAGTTACGCTTTAGGATCCACAGATACGCAGTATTTT.

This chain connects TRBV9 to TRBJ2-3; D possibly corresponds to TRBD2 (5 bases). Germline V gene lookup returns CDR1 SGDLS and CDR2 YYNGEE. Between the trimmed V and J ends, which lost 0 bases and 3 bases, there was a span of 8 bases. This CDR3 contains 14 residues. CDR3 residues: CASSVAPGTDTQYF. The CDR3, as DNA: TGTGCCAGCAGCGTAGCCCCGGGGACAGATACGCAGTATTTT.

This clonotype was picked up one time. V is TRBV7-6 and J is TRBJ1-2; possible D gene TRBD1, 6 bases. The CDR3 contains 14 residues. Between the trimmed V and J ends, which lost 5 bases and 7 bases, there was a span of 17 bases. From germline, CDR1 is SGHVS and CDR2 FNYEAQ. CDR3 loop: CASSQQTGLSGYTF. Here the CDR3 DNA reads TGTGCCAGCAGCCAACAAACAGGGCTCTCTGGCTACACCTTC.

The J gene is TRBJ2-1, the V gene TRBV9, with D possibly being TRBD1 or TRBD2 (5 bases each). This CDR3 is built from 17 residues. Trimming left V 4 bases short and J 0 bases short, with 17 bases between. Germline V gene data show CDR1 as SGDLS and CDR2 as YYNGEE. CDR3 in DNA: TGTGCCAGCAGCCCACCGGTGGGGGAGAGCTCCTACAATGAGCAGTTCTTC. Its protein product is CASSPPVGESSYNEQFF.

CDR3 nucleotides: TGTGCCAGCCGTAGGGGTAATTCACCCCTCCACTTT. Translation gives CASRRGNSPLHF. The V call is TRBV6-2 or TRBV6-3, the J call TRBJ1-6, with D tentatively TRBD1 (5 bases). Germline V gene lookup returns CDR1 MNHEY and CDR2 SVGEGT. The CDR3 covers 12 residues. Trimming left V 8 bases short and J 6 bases short, with 8 bases between.

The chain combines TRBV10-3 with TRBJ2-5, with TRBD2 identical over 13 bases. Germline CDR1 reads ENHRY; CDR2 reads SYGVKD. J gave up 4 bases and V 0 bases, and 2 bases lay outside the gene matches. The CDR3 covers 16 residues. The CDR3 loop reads CAISESGTSGIETQYF. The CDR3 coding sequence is TGTGCCATCAGTGAGTCGGGGACTAGCGGGATAGAGACCCAGTACTTC.

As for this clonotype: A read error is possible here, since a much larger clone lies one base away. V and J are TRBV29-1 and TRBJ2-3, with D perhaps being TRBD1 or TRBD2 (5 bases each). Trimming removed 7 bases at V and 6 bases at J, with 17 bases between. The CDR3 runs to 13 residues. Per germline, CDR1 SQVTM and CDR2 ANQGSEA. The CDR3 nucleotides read TGCAGCGAACGGGACGGATTCACGGATACGCAGTATTTT. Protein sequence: CSERDGFTDTQYF.